These 17 T cell receptor beta chains were sequenced from one sample in a study of blood T cell repertoires in COVID-19. Assay: immunoSEQ multiplex PCR; the TCRdb copy retains only in-frame clones and omits some. Of 75,000 to 90,000 clones in the sample, about 80% were seen once. The specimen was peripheral blood. The receptors originated from a woman aged 70 to 79 with acute or convalescent COVID-19.

The gene calls are TRBV4-1 and TRBJ1-2; the D gene is possibly TRBD1 (6 bases). The V gene's germline CDR1 is MGHRA and CDR2 YSYEKL. CDR3 length equals 14 residues. The V end lost 3 bases, the J end lost 5 bases, and 13 bases lay between the germline ends. The CDR3 coding sequence is TGCGCCAGCAGCCAGGACAGTTGGGGTTATGGCTACACCTTC. It yields the protein CASSQDSWGYGYTF.

The CDR3 nucleotides are TGTGCCAGTAGTATAAGGGCGGGGAACAATCAGCCCCAGCATTTT. Its protein product is CASSIRAGNNQPQHF. The V call is TRBV19, the J call TRBJ1-5; D is undetermined. Trimming removed 2 bases at V and 3 bases at J, with 11 bases between. The germline gives CDR1 LNHDA, CDR2 SQIVND (reference sequence). CDR3 length: 15 residues.

This rearrangement joins TRBV5-8 to TRBJ1-6, with D unresolved. V was cut by 6 bases and J by 6 bases, with 13 bases left in between. Germline CDR1 reads SGHTS; CDR2 reads YDEGEE. This CDR3 spans 14 amino acids. The CDR3 coding sequence is TGTGCCAGCACCCCCGAGATTCTTAATTCACCCCTCCACTTT. Its protein product is CASTPEILNSPLHF.

The chain employs TRBV4-2 and TRBJ1-2; 8 nucleotides align to TRBD1. V lost 1 base, J lost 8 bases, and 9 bases stayed unmatched. Germline V lookup: CDR1 LGHNA, CDR2 YNFKEQ. The CDR3 loop spans 15 amino acids. The CDR3 DNA is TGTGCCAGCAGCCAAGGACAGGGGCCCCTGGAAGGCTACACCTTC. It encodes CASSQGQGPLEGYTF.

The CDR3 spells CASSPGDPTGGTQYF. The CDR3 nucleotides are TGTGCCAGCAGCCCAGGGGACCCCACTGGAGGGACCCAGTACTTC. This rearrangement joins TRBV11-3 to TRBJ2-5; D is possibly TRBD1 (6 bases). The CDR3 covers 15 residues. V gave up 5 bases and J gave up 7 bases, with 20 bases separating them. Germline CDR1 and CDR2: SGHNT and YENEEA.

A few counts support this clone. The chain joins TRBV10-3 to TRBJ1-6, with D possibly matching TRBD1 (6 bases). CDR1 ENHRY and CDR2 SYGVKD come from the germline V gene. The CDR3 length is 15 residues. V lost 6 bases and J 7 bases, leaving 16 bases between the germline ends. CDR3 DNA: TGTGCCATCAGAGGGGGTATAGGTACGAATTCACCCCTCCACTTT. It translates to CAIRGGIGTNSPLHF.

The chain carries TRBV27 and TRBJ2-7; the match to TRBD1 covers 8 bases. This CDR3 has 14 residues. V lost 3 bases and J lost 7; bases outside the gene matches: 8. CDR1 is MNHEY and CDR2 is SMNVEV in the germline V gene (reference sequence). DNA of the CDR3: TGTGCCAGCAGTTTTGGTCAGGGGGCTGGTGAGCAGTACTTC. This translates into CASSFGQGAGEQYF.

The chain has TRBV7-9 and TRBJ1-1; 7 bases line up with TRBD1. The germline gives CDR1 SEHNR, CDR2 FQNEAQ (reference sequence). This CDR3 has 15 residues. The trim removed 4 bases at V and 3 bases at J, leaving 8 bases unmatched. The CDR3 region is CASSWTGTEDTEAFF. CDR3 nucleotide sequence: TGTGCCAGCAGCTGGACCGGGACAGAGGACACTGAAGCTTTCTTT.

J is TRBJ1-6 and V is TRBV15; no reliable D call. Trimming pared 1 base from V and 4 bases from J, leaving 8 bases between. The germline V gene encodes CDR1 LNHNV and CDR2 YYDKDF (reference sequence). The CDR3 covers 15 residues. The CDR3 spells CATSRARGYNSPLHF. Here the CDR3 DNA reads TGTGCCACCAGCAGAGCCCGGGGATATAATTCACCCCTCCACTTT.

In this sample, this clone turned up many times. CDR3 bases: TGCGCCAGCAGCCACGGGGGGGCCTCCTACACTGAAGCTTTCTTT. It is translated as CASSHGGASYTEAFF. The J gene is TRBJ1-1, the V gene TRBV4-1, with a possible D match to TRBD1 (6 bases). This CDR3 is 15 amino acids long. Trimming pared 3 bases from V and 3 bases from J, leaving 14 bases between. Germline values: CDR1 MGHRA, CDR2 YSYEKL.

This clone was observed once. The V and J genes are TRBV11-2 and TRBJ2-4; maybe TRBD1 (5 bases). The CDR3 extends over 16 amino acids. The V end was cut by 4 bases, the J end by 0 bases, with 13 bases between. Germline assignment: CDR1 SGHAT and CDR2 FQNNGV. CDR3 sequence reads: CASSSRQSPAKNIQYF. CDR3 bases: TGTGCCAGCAGCTCTCGACAGAGCCCAGCCAAAAACATTCAGTACTTC.

The rearrangement uses TRBV2 and TRBJ1-1; D might be TRBD1 (6 bases). This CDR3 has 14 amino acids. Germline-derived CDR1 and CDR2 are SNHLY and FYNNEI. Trimming stripped 2 bases from V and 0 bases from J, with 7 bases between. The CDR3 here is CASSEQGMNTEAFF. As DNA, the CDR3 is TGTGCCAGCAGTGAACAGGGGATGAACACTGAAGCTTTCTTT.

Comments on this clone: Other DNA sequences in this sample translate to the same CDR3. The chain recombines TRBV2 with TRBJ1-1; D ambiguous. Trimming cost V 2 bases and J 1 base, with 5 bases left between them. In germline, CDR1 is SNHLY, CDR2 FYNNEI. This CDR3 is built from 13 residues. CDR3 amino acids: CASSEWRNTEAFF. CDR3 bases: TGTGCCAGCAGTGAATGGAGGAACACTGAAGCTTTCTTT.

The chain has TRBV24-1 and TRBJ2-1; 8 nucleotides line up with TRBD1. This CDR3 contains 16 residues. Germline trimming cut 3 bases from V and 8 bases from J; bases unmatched to any gene: 11. Germline V gene data show CDR1 as KGHDR and CDR2 as SFDVKD. This CDR3 is CATSDRITGGRDEQFF. DNA for the CDR3: TGTGCCACCAGTGATAGGATTACAGGGGGAAGGGATGAGCAGTTCTTC.

The J gene is TRBJ2-7, the V gene TRBV6-5; the D is unclear. With 7 bases removed from V and 3 bases from J, the gap between germline ends came to 13 bases. This CDR3 has 13 amino acids. Germline V gene data show CDR1 as MNHEY and CDR2 as SVGAGI. Here the CDR3 reads CASMRDMGYEQYF. The CDR3 coding sequence is TGTGCCAGCATGCGAGACATGGGCTACGAGCAGTACTTC.

The J gene is TRBJ2-1, the V gene TRBV7-9; 10 nucleotides line up with TRBD2. The CDR3 totals 14 residues. After removal of 8 bases from V and 2 bases from J, the junction contained 3 bases not matched to a gene. Per germline, CDR1 SEHNR and CDR2 FQNEAQ (reference sequence). This chain's CDR3 is CASERGGPYNEQFF. The DNA of the CDR3 is TGTGCCAGCGAGCGGGGGGGCCCCTACAATGAGCAGTTCTTC.

The chain links TRBV2 to TRBJ2-7; D possibly corresponds to TRBD1 (5 bases). This CDR3 comprises 15 residues. V lost 1 base and J 3 bases, leaving 13 bases between the germline ends. Germline CDR1 and CDR2: SNHLY and FYNNEI. CDR3 protein: CASSEGQGGIYEQYF. Written as DNA, the CDR3 is TGTGCCAGCAGTGAAGGTCAGGGTGGAATCTACGAGCAGTACTTC.